These 29 T cell receptor beta chains originate from one sample sequenced in a study of shared clonotypes between healthy human individuals. The protocol was immunoSEQ multiplex PCR, while the TCRdb copy is restricted to in-frame clones and leaves out a portion. The sample yields 2 million or so clones, 95% seen once. The material sequenced was naive CD4+ T cells sorted from blood. The sample's subset: CD45RA+ positively selected. The receptor source for this set is a man aged 18 to 30 in good health.

This rearrangement joins TRBV5-1 to TRBJ1-3, with D tentatively TRBD1 (5 bases). Germline CDR1 reads SGHRS; CDR2 reads YFSETQ. This CDR3 contains 13 residues. V dropped 4 bases and J dropped 4 bases, with 9 bases sitting between them. The CDR3 bases are TGCGCCAGCAGCCGGGACGCCGGAAACACCATATATTTT. Encoded protein: CASSRDAGNTIYF.

This clone has a single count. The V call is TRBV2, the J call TRBJ1-6, with TRBD1 matching 9 bases. The CDR3 contains 16 residues. In germline, CDR1 is SNHLY, CDR2 FYNNEI. Trimming cost V 2 bases and J 5 bases; bases outside gene matches: 4. The CDR3 DNA reads TGTGCCAGCAGTGAAATGGGACAGGGAAATAATTCACCCCTCCACTTT. As protein: CASSEMGQGNNSPLHF.

The V and J genes are TRBV18 and TRBJ1-4; 9 bases are shared with TRBD1. Germline V gives CDR1 KGHSH, CDR2 LQKENI. The CDR3 covers 17 residues. Germline trimming cut 2 bases from V and 5 bases from J; bases unmatched to any gene: 9. The CDR3 sequence is CASSPGQGFLQNEKLFF. The DNA for the CDR3 is TGTGCCAGCTCACCAGGACAGGGGTTCTTGCAAAATGAAAAACTGTTTTTT.

Of note for this clone: Other DNA sequences in the sample encode the same CDR3. V and J are TRBV2 and TRBJ1-2; D gene ambiguous. The germline V and J ends were trimmed by 5 bases and 4 bases, with 14 bases remaining between them. The CDR3 totals 14 residues. The germline V gene has CDR1 SNHLY and CDR2 FYNNEI. The CDR3 here is CASSSDRLGYGYTF. Here the CDR3 DNA reads TGTGCCAGCAGTTCGGACCGCCTGGGCTATGGCTACACCTTC.

The chain combines TRBV6-5 with TRBJ1-6; 9 bases line up with TRBD1. Trimming removed 6 bases from V and 11 bases from J; junction bases left unmatched: 11. Germline CDR1 MNHEY, CDR2 SVGAGI. This CDR3 has 15 amino acids. The CDR3 DNA sequence: TGTGCCAGCAGGCCCGGGACAGGGAAGAATCCACCCCTCCACTTT. It codes for CASRPGTGKNPPLHF.

This chain links TRBV2 with TRBJ1-4; 8 nucleotides align to TRBD1. V gave up 3 bases and J gave up 4 bases; unmatched junction bases: 4. CDR1 SNHLY and CDR2 FYNNEI come from the germline V gene. The CDR3 totals 15 residues. The CDR3 loop is CASSDRGLGNEKLFF. In nucleotides, the CDR3 is TGTGCCAGCAGTGACAGGGGGCTTGGTAATGAAAAACTGTTTTTT.

In regard to this clone: The same CDR3 can be traced to other DNA sequences in this sample. The chain carries TRBV5-1 and TRBJ2-5; D gene unclear. The V end was cut by 4 bases, the J end by 0 bases, with 4 bases between. Germline V gene sequence: CDR1 SGHRS, CDR2 YFSETQ. This CDR3 is 12 amino acids long. The CDR3 DNA follows: TGCGCCAGCAGCGTGTACCAAGAGACCCAGTACTTC. Its translation is CASSVYQETQYF.

V usage is TRBV10-3 and J usage is TRBJ2-7, with D unresolved. Germline V gives CDR1 ENHRY, CDR2 SYGVKD. The CDR3 totals 14 residues. V lost 2 bases and J lost 0, with 8 bases in between. The CDR3 DNA is TGTGCCATCAGTGAGAAGGGCAGCTCCTACGAGCAGTACTTC. It translates to CAISEKGSSYEQYF.

This rearrangement joins TRBV12-2 to TRBJ1-5; the D call in the table, TRBD1, was not verified against the DNA. TRBV12-2 counts as a pseudogene. There are 16 residues in the CDR3. CDR3 protein: CASRLLRGQGYQPQHF. The CDR3 coding sequence is TGTGCAAGTCGCTTATTACGGGGACAGGGGTATCAGCCCCAGCATTTT.

The V call is TRBV27, the J call TRBJ2-3, with D possibly being TRBD1 or TRBD2 (5 bases each). The CDR3 contains 13 residues. Trimming took 7 bases from V and 7 from J, leaving 15 bases between them. Germline V gene lookup returns CDR1 MNHEY and CDR2 SMNVEV (reference sequence). CDR3 DNA: TGTGCCAGCAAAAGATGGGACGAAAATACGCAGTATTTT. It translates to CASKRWDENTQYF.

A single count supports this clone. The chain uses TRBV5-6 and TRBJ2-2; TRBD1 matches at 7 bases. This CDR3 has 17 amino acids. CDR1 is SGHDT, CDR2 YYEEEE, per germline. V lost 3 bases to trimming and J lost 4 bases; unmatched junction nucleotides: 12. CDR3 protein: CASSSYAENRGTGELFF. CDR3 sequence (DNA): TGTGCCAGCAGCTCATACGCTGAGAACAGGGGCACCGGGGAGCTGTTTTTT.

This clone was counted between two and nine times. The sample contains more than one DNA sequence encoding this CDR3. This rearrangement joins TRBV10-2 to TRBJ1-6, with D unclear. Germline lookup yields CDR1 WSHSY and CDR2 SAAADI. The CDR3 extends over 12 amino acids. V shed 2 bases and J shed 7 bases, with 3 bases lying between them. CDR3 in amino acids: CASSEGNSPLHF. The DNA for the CDR3 is TGCGCCAGCAGTGAGGGGAATTCACCCCTCCACTTT.

This clone occurred once. The chain combines TRBV28 with TRBJ2-6, with D possibly being TRBD1 (5 bases). The CDR3 is 18 amino acids. CDR1 is MDHEN, CDR2 SYDVKM, per germline. Trimming left V 8 bases short and J 0 bases short, with 20 bases between. For the CDR3, the DNA is TGTGCCAGCGGAACCTGGCATCAGGGCCGCTCTGGGGCCAACGTCCTGACTTTC. The encoded protein is CASGTWHQGRSGANVLTF. Full variable domain (missing parts from reference TRBV28 and TRBJ2-6): DVKVTQSSRYLVKRTGEKVFLECVQDMDHENMFWYRQDPGLGLRLIYFSYDVKMKEKGDIPEGYSVSREKKERFSLILESASTNQTSMYLCASGTWHQGRSGANVLTFGAGSRLTVL.

The V call is TRBV19, the J call TRBJ2-3, with TRBD1 matching 8 bases. CDR3 length: 15 amino acids. V trimming: 7 bases; J trimming: 3 bases; junction bases outside the gene matches: 9. Germline V CDR1 and CDR2: LNHDA, SQIVND (reference sequence). The CDR3 nucleotides read TGTGCCAGTACCCCGACAGGGGAAGGGACAGATACGCAGTATTTT. Amino acids: CASTPTGEGTDTQYF.

This clone was observed a single time. The chain combines TRBV2 with TRBJ2-3; maybe TRBD2 (7 bases). Trimming left V 6 bases short and J 1 base short, with 14 bases between. The V gene's germline CDR1 is SNHLY and CDR2 FYNNEI. CDR3 length equals 15 residues. The CDR3 protein is CASSQGGAGTDTQYF. The CDR3 nucleotides read TGTGCCAGCAGCCAAGGGGGGGCAGGCACAGATACGCAGTATTTT.

The genes are TRBV28 and TRBJ1-1; D call uncertain. The V end lost 5 bases, the J end lost 0 bases, and 13 bases lay between the germline ends. There are 15 residues in the CDR3. The germline CDR1 and CDR2 sequences are MDHEN and SYDVKM. CDR3 sequence (DNA): TGTGCCAGCAGTCCCCTCATCCCTCTGAACACTGAAGCTTTCTTT. It encodes CASSPLIPLNTEAFF.

V gene TRBV25-1 combines with J gene TRBJ1-6; D unresolved. Germline CDR1 and CDR2: MGHDK and SYGVNS. V was cut by 4 bases and J by 2 bases, with 6 bases left in between. There are 14 residues in the CDR3. This CDR3 is CASSGRTYNSPLHF. The CDR3 DNA is TGTGCCAGCAGTGGGAGGACCTATAATTCACCCCTCCACTTT.

The chain joins TRBV19 to TRBJ1-6; 7 bases are a match to TRBD1. The CDR3 has 12 residues. The V gene end was trimmed by 10 bases and the J gene end by 7 bases; junction bases not matched to a gene: 4. CDR1 and CDR2 from the germline V gene are LNHDA and SQIVND (reference sequence). CDR3 in amino acids: CATGQLNSPLHF. CDR3 sequence (DNA): TGTGCCACGGGACAGCTGAATTCACCCCTCCACTTT.

This chain connects TRBV30 to TRBJ1-6; no reliable D call. V lost 4 bases, J lost 9 bases, and 16 bases lay in between. Germline CDR1 and CDR2: GTSNPN and SVGIG (reference sequence). This CDR3 comprises 14 residues. CDR3 sequence reads: CAWTGLLKGSPLHF. CDR3 sequence (DNA): TGTGCCTGGACTGGGTTACTGAAAGGTTCACCCCTCCACTTT.

The gene calls are TRBV5-5 and TRBJ2-3; 7 nucleotides line up with TRBD1. The CDR3 length is 12 residues. V shed 0 bases, J shed 9 bases, and the junction held 1 base outside the gene matches. Germline V lookup: CDR1 SGHKS, CDR2 YYEKEE (reference sequence). The CDR3 coding sequence is TGTGCCAGCAGCTTGGAGACAGGGACGCAGTATTTT. This encodes CASSLETGTQYF.

This clone was seen once. The V gene is TRBV10-3, the J gene TRBJ2-5; 7 nucleotides line up with TRBD1. The CDR3 is 17 amino acids. V shed 0 bases and J 5 bases; nucleotides not matched to a gene: 12. Germline CDR1 ENHRY, CDR2 SYGVKD. CDR3 coding DNA: TGTGCCATCAGTGAGTCGACCAGGGGGACGTTTACGGAGACCCAGTACTTC. Translated, it gives CAISESTRGTFTETQYF.

The chain joins TRBV5-1 to TRBJ2-7, with D unresolved. The CDR3 is made up of 14 amino acids. Between the trimmed V and J ends, which lost 0 bases and 3 bases, there was a span of 10 bases. Germline loops: CDR1 SGHRS, CDR2 YFSETQ. CDR3 bases: TGCGCCAGCAGCTTGGAGACACCTATCTACGAGCAGTACTTC. Translation: CASSLETPIYEQYF.

V usage is TRBV10-1 and J usage is TRBJ2-1; a possible D gene is TRBD2 (5 bases). The CDR3 loop spans 14 amino acids. CDR1 and CDR2 from the germline V gene are WNHNN and SYGVQD (reference sequence). Trimming cost V 2 bases and J 0 bases, with 5 bases left between them. The CDR3 region has the DNA TGCGCCAGCAGTGAGGGGAGCTCCTACAATGAGCAGTTCTTC. Amino acids: CASSEGSSYNEQFF.

CDR3 sequence (DNA): TGTGCCAGCAGTCCGTATGGACTCACTGAAGCTTTCTTT. Residues: CASSPYGLTEAFF. The genes are TRBV6-5 and TRBJ1-1; D is unclear. V shed 5 bases and J shed 4 bases, with 11 bases lying between them. CDR1 is MNHEY and CDR2 is SVGAGI in the germline V gene. The CDR3 covers 13 residues.

V gene TRBV30 combines with J gene TRBJ2-7; 7 bases fit TRBD1. Germline loops: CDR1 GTSNPN, CDR2 SVGIG (reference sequence). CDR3 size: 13 residues. Unmatched junction bases numbered 5, after V lost 3 bases and J lost 3 bases. The CDR3 DNA reads TGTGCCTGGAGGGGTACAGGGGTCTACGAGCAGTACTTC. It is translated as CAWRGTGVYEQYF. Full variable domain (missing parts from reference TRBV30 and TRBJ2-7): SQTIHQWPATLVQPVGSPLSLECTVEGTSNPNLYWYRQAAGRGLQLLFYSVGIGQISSEVPQNLSASRPQDRQFILSSKKLLLSDSGFYLCAWRGTGVYEQYFGPGTRLTVT.

The rearrangement uses TRBV27 and TRBJ2-7; 8 positions match TRBD2. CDR3 length: 15 amino acids. Looked up from germline, CDR1 is MNHEY and CDR2 is SMNVEV (reference sequence). Trimming removed 7 bases from V and 3 bases from J; junction bases left unmatched: 11. The CDR3 spells CASNPREGIGYEQYF. The CDR3 region has the DNA TGTGCCAGCAATCCCCGGGAGGGGATCGGCTACGAGCAGTACTTC.

The chain links TRBV30 to TRBJ2-7; no definite D call. Trimming took off 5 bases at V and 2 bases at J, with 7 bases between the two ends. Germline CDR1 and CDR2: GTSNPN and SVGIG (reference sequence). There are 11 residues in the CDR3. CDR3 bases: TGTGCCTGGGCGGTTGCCTACGAGCAGTACTTC. Translating it yields CAWAVAYEQYF.

A word on this clone: Other DNA sequences in the sample encode the same CDR3. The chain uses TRBV5-4 and TRBJ1-1; 8 bases agree with TRBD1. The germline V gene has CDR1 SGHNT and CDR2 YYREEE (reference sequence). The CDR3 covers 15 residues. V lost 0 bases to trimming and J lost 0 bases; unmatched junction nucleotides: 1. CDR3 in amino acids: CASSLGTGLNTEAFF. CDR3 DNA: TGTGCCAGCAGCTTGGGGACAGGGCTGAACACTGAAGCTTTCTTT.

The chain couples TRBV5-1 to TRBJ1-5; 7 bases are a match to TRBD1. The CDR3 has 15 residues. Losses at the gene ends were 3 bases for V and 1 base for J; bases not matched to a gene: 4. Germline-derived CDR1 and CDR2 are SGHRS and YFSETQ. Here the CDR3 DNA reads TGCGCCAGCAGCTCGGGGACAGAAAGCAATCAGCCCCAGCATTTT. It codes for CASSSGTESNQPQHF.